A single sample gave rise to the 22 T cell receptor beta chains below, sequenced in a study of human T cells and chemical hapten exposure. TCRdb re-called the RACE reads through MiXCR, storing one row per CDR3 protein. The sample shows approximately 88,000 distinct CDR3 sequences, over 10% of them seen only once. The time point was: patch test 3, about 24 weeks after DPC sensitization. Treatment described: therapeutic diphenylcyclopropenone sensitization with weekly scalp DPC. Sequencing used whole blood, obtained in connection with sensitization to the hapten diphenylcyclopropenone (DPC). Receptors originate from a woman aged 45 to 65 with alopecia areata. Some clones in this sample may be carry-over from other donors' samples.

The chain uses TRBV12-3 or TRBV12-4 and TRBJ1-2; D is perhaps TRBD1 (6 bases). The CDR3 runs 13 residues. Trimming removed 4 bases at V and 4 bases at J, with 10 bases between. The CDR3 spells CASSSQGFYGYTF. CDR3 DNA sequence: TGTGCCAGCAGTTCACAGGGCTTCTATGGCTACACCTTC.

This clonotype was recorded many times. Here the CDR3 DNA reads TGTGCCAGCAGTTTAGTCTCGGAGAGCCTCTACTATGGCTACACCTTC. Its translation: CASSLVSESLYYGYTF. This chain uses TRBV12-3 or TRBV12-4 with TRBJ1-2; D ambiguous. The CDR3 extends over 16 amino acids. Trimming shortened V by 1 base and J by 3 bases, and 15 bases separated the two germline ends.

This clonotype was detected only a few times. The chain couples TRBV11-2 to TRBJ1-1; D may be TRBD1 (5 bases). Germline lookup yields CDR1 SGHAT and CDR2 FQNNGV. The length of the CDR3 is 13 residues. The V end lost 0 bases, the J end lost 11 bases, and 13 bases lay between the germline ends. DNA of the CDR3: TGTGCCAGCAGCTTAGAGGGCGGGACGGACGCTTTCTTT. It is translated as CASSLEGGTDAFF.

The chain links TRBV21-1 to TRBJ2-3; the table assigns TRBD1, which was not confirmed against the DNA. TRBV21-1 corresponds to a pseudogene. CDR3 length: 13 amino acids. CDR3 sequence: CATCGGSTDTQYF. The DNA of the CDR3 is TGTGCCACCTGCGGGGGGAGCACAGATACGCAGTATTTT.

This clonotype occurred a few times. V usage is TRBV11-3 and J usage is TRBJ2-3, with D unresolved. V gave up 1 base and J gave up 4 bases, with 9 bases separating them. The CDR3 is 14 amino acids. Per the germline V gene, CDR1 is SGHNT and CDR2 is YENEEA. CDR3 sequence reads: CASSLVASSDTQYF. The CDR3 bases are TGTGCCAGCAGCTTAGTTGCAAGTTCAGATACGCAGTATTTT.

This chain joins TRBV2 and TRBJ2-1, with D unclear. With 1 base removed from V and 0 bases from J, the gap between germline ends came to 7 bases. There are 15 residues in the CDR3. Germline lookup yields CDR1 SNHLY and CDR2 FYNNEI. The CDR3 is CASSEGGLSYNEQFF. The CDR3 region has the DNA TGTGCCAGCAGTGAAGGAGGCCTCTCCTACAATGAGCAGTTCTTC.

This clonotype was recorded many times. J is TRBJ2-7 and V is TRBV29-1; the D is unclear. Trimming shortened V by 3 bases and J by 7 bases, and 13 bases separated the two germline ends. Germline V gives CDR1 SQVTM, CDR2 ANQGSEA. CDR3 length: 12 amino acids. DNA for the CDR3: TGCAGCGTTGAGGGGTGGGCAGGTGAGCAGTACTTC. Amino acids: CSVEGWAGEQYF.

This clonotype was observed many times. The chain uses TRBV29-1 and TRBJ1-1; D gene uncertain. This CDR3 contains 12 residues. CDR1 is SQVTM, CDR2 ANQGSEA, per germline. V lost 5 bases and J lost 0, with 7 bases in between. CDR3 loop: CSVCEVNTEAFF. DNA for the CDR3: TGCAGCGTTTGCGAAGTGAACACTGAAGCTTTCTTT.

This clonotype was picked up many times. The J gene is TRBJ2-2, the V gene TRBV9; D is undetermined. The length of the CDR3 is 15 residues. Germline V CDR1 and CDR2: SGDLS, YYNGEE. Trimming left V 4 bases short and J 1 base short, with 11 bases between. The CDR3 spells CASSPGGGNTGELFF. The CDR3 region has the DNA TGTGCCAGCAGCCCGGGCGGCGGGAACACCGGGGAGCTGTTTTTT.

This clonotype came up a few times. The V and J genes are TRBV6-5 and TRBJ1-6, with a weak D call TRBD1 (5 bases). V lost 5 bases, J lost 1 base, and 15 bases lay in between. CDR3 length equals 17 residues. Germline lookup yields CDR1 MNHEY and CDR2 SVGAGI. For the CDR3, the DNA is TGTGCCAGCAGTACCCAAGGCAGGGCATCCTATAATTCACCCCTCCACTTT. Translation: CASSTQGRASYNSPLHF.

The rearrangement links TRBV19 to TRBJ1-5; D gene unclear. The germline V and J ends were trimmed by 2 bases and 2 bases, with 7 bases remaining between them. Germline CDR1 is LNHDA and CDR2 is SQIVND (reference sequence). CDR3 length: 14 residues. CDR3 DNA: TGTGCCAGTAGTATAAGAGGACGCAATCAGCCCCAGCATTTT. Translation: CASSIRGRNQPQHF.

The chain recombines TRBV7-6 with TRBJ2-3; D is possibly TRBD2 (6 bases). In germline, CDR1 is SGHVS, CDR2 FNYEAQ. Trimming cost V 2 bases and J 0 bases, with 12 bases left between them. This CDR3 comprises 16 residues. The CDR3 DNA follows: TGTGCCAGCAGCTTACCTAGCGCCCGGAGCACAGATACGCAGTATTTT. Protein sequence: CASSLPSARSTDTQYF. Based on the CDR3 plus reference TRBV7-6 and TRBJ2-3, the full variable domain is GAGVSQSPRYKVTKRGQDVALRCDPISGHVSLYWYRQALGQGPEFLTYFNYEAQQDKSGLPNDRFSAERPEGSISTLTIQRTEQRDSAMYRCASSLPSARSTDTQYFGPGTRLTVL.

This clonotype was counted a few times. The chain is built from TRBV11-2 and TRBJ2-1; 8 positions match TRBD2. Trimming cost V 2 bases and J 13 bases; bases outside gene matches: 13. The germline CDR1 and CDR2 sequences are SGHAT and FQNNGV. This CDR3 has 15 amino acids. The CDR3 DNA reads TGTGCCAGCAGCTTACCCGGGGGAGCGGGAGTCCCTCAGTTCTTC. Translation gives CASSLPGGAGVPQFF.

The rearrangement uses TRBV9 and TRBJ2-3, with unresolved D. Trimming shortened V by 3 bases and J by 3 bases, and 5 bases separated the two germline ends. The V gene's germline CDR1 is SGDLS and CDR2 YYNGEE. This CDR3 contains 12 residues. The CDR3 spells CASSAPTDTQYF. CDR3 DNA: TGTGCCAGCAGCGCCCCTACAGATACGCAGTATTTT.

There are a few counts of this clonotype. J is TRBJ1-4 and V is TRBV5-4; TRBD1 might be the D (5 bases). Germline V gene lookup returns CDR1 SGHNT and CDR2 YYREEE (reference sequence). The V end was cut by 1 base, the J end by 8 bases, with 12 bases between. The CDR3 covers 14 residues. For the CDR3, the DNA is TGTGCCAGCAGCTTGTGGGGGACCCAAGAAAAACTGTTTTTT. Protein sequence: CASSLWGTQEKLFF.

The sample holds a few counts of this clonotype. The gene calls are TRBV6-5 and TRBJ2-1, with 7 bases matching TRBD2. This CDR3 spans 17 amino acids. With 2 bases clipped from V and 5 bases from J, the junction kept 12 bases outside the gene matches. CDR1 MNHEY and CDR2 SVGAGI come from the germline V gene. CDR3 region: CASSYLPSGLGDNEQFF. The CDR3 DNA reads as TGTGCCAGCAGTTACCTTCCTAGCGGATTAGGGGACAATGAGCAGTTCTTC.

The chain combines TRBV18 with TRBJ1-1; no clear D gene. Trimming removed 2 bases at V and 1 base at J, with 5 bases between. Germline V gene sequence: CDR1 KGHSH, CDR2 LQKENI. This CDR3 has 13 residues. CDR3 in amino acids: CASSPVWNTEAFF. CDR3 nucleotide sequence: TGTGCCAGCTCACCAGTATGGAACACTGAAGCTTTCTTT.

This chain links TRBV27 with TRBJ1-1; D unresolved. CDR1 MNHEY and CDR2 SMNVEV come from the germline V gene (reference sequence). V gave up 2 bases and J gave up 0 bases, with 7 bases separating them. The CDR3 sequence is 14 residues long. DNA for the CDR3: TGTGCCAGCAGTTTAGGGGTGGTGAACACTGAAGCTTTCTTT. Translated: CASSLGVVNTEAFF.

The rearrangement joins TRBV18 to TRBJ2-3; the match to TRBD1 covers 9 bases. Trimming removed 3 bases from V and 6 bases from J; junction bases left unmatched: 16. CDR3 length: 18 residues. Germline CDR1 reads KGHSH; CDR2 reads LQKENI. Written as DNA, the CDR3 is TGTGCCAGCTCACCTCTGCCGCCAACAGGGGGCAGGAGGGATACGCAGTATTTT. Its translation is CASSPLPPTGGRRDTQYF.

In this sample, this clonotype turned up a few times. The J gene is TRBJ1-1, the V gene TRBV18; 7 nucleotides agree with TRBD1. Germline-derived CDR1 and CDR2 are KGHSH and LQKENI. J was trimmed by 5 bases and V by 1 base; bases with no gene match: 4. This CDR3 spans 14 amino acids. The CDR3 sequence: CASSPQGAKTEAFF. In DNA form, the CDR3 reads TGTGCCAGCTCACCACAGGGGGCGAAGACTGAAGCTTTCTTT.

J is TRBJ1-1 and V is TRBV12-3 or TRBV12-4; the match to TRBD1 covers 7 bases. With 1 base clipped from V and 4 bases from J, the junction kept 3 bases outside the gene matches. The CDR3 runs to 14 residues. The CDR3 reads CASSLGGGPTEAFF. In nucleotides, the CDR3 is TGTGCCAGCAGTTTAGGAGGGGGCCCCACTGAAGCTTTCTTT.

This clonotype was found a few times. This chain joins TRBV5-1 and TRBJ2-7; 10 nucleotides align to TRBD2. The J segment lost 1 base and the V segment lost 5 bases, leaving 3 bases of the junction unmatched. The length of the CDR3 is 14 residues. Germline CDR1 reads SGHRS; CDR2 reads YFSETQ. In DNA form, the CDR3 reads TGCGCCAGCAGTAGGACTAGCGGATCCTACGAGCAGTACTTC. This codes for CASSRTSGSYEQYF.